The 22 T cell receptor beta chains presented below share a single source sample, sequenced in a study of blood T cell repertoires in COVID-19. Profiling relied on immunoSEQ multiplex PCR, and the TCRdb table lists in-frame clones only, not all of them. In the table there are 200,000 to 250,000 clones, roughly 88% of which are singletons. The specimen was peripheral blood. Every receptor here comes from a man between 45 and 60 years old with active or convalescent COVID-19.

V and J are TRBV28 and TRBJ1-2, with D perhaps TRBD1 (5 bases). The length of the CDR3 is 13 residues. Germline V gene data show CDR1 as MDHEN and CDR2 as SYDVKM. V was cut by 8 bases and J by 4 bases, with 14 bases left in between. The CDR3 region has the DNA TGTGCCAGCCGCACGGCGGGACTCTATGGCTACACCTTC. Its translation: CASRTAGLYGYTF.

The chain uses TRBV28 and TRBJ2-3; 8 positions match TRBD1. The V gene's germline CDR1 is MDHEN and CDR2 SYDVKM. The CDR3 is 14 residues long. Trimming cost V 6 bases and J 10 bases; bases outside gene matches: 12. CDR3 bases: TGTGCCAGCAGCTCCGGACAGGGAAGTTCTGCGCAGTATTTT. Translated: CASSSGQGSSAQYF.

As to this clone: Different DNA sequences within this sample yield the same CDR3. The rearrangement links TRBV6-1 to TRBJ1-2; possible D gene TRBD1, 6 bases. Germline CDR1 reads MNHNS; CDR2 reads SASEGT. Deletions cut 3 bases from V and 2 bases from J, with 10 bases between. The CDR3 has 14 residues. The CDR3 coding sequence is TGTGCCAGCAGTGAGGGACACAGAAACTATGGCTACACCTTC. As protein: CASSEGHRNYGYTF.

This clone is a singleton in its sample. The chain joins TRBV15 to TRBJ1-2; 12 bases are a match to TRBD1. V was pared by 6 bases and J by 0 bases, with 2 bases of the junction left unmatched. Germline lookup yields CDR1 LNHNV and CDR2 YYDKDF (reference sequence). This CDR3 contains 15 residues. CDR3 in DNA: TGTGCCACCAGGGGACAGGGGGCACCTAACTATGGCTACACCTTC. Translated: CATRGQGAPNYGYTF.

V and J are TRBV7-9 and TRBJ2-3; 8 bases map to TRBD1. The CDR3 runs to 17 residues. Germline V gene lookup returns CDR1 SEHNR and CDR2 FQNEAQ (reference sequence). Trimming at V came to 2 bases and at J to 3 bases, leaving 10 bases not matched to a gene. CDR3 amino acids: CASSLWVVTGETDTQYF. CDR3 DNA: TGTGCCAGCAGCTTATGGGTCGTGACAGGGGAGACAGATACGCAGTATTTT.

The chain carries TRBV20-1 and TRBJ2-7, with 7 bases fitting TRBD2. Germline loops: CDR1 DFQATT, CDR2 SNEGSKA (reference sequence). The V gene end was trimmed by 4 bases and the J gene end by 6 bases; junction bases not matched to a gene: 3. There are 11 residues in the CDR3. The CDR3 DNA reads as TGCAGTGCTACGACTAGCCGCGAGCAGTACTTC. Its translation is CSATTSREQYF.

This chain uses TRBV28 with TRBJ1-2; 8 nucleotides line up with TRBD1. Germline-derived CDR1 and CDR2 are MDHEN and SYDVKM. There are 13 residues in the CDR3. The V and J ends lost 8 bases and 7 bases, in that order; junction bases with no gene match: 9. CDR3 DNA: TGTGCCAGCTGCGCAGGGGGCGTCCCTGGCTACACCTTC. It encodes CASCAGGVPGYTF.

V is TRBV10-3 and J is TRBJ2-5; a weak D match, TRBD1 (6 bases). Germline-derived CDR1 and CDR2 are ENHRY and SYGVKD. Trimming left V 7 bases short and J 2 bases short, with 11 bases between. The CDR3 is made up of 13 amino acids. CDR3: CAINGQRQETQYF. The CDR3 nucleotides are TGTGCCATCAATGGACAGAGACAAGAGACCCAGTACTTC.

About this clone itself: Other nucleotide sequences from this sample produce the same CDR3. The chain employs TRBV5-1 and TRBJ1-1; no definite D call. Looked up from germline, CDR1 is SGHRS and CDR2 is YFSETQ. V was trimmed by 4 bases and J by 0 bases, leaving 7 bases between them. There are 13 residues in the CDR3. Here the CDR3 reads CASSRSLNTEAFF. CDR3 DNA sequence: TGCGCCAGCAGCCGGTCACTGAACACTGAAGCTTTCTTT.

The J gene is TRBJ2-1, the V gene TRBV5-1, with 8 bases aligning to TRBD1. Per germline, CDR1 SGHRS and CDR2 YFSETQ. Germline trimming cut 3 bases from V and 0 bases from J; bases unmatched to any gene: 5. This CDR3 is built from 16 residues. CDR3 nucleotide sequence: TGCGCCAGCAGCTATACACAGGGGGACTCCTACAATGAGCAGTTCTTC. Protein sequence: CASSYTQGDSYNEQFF.

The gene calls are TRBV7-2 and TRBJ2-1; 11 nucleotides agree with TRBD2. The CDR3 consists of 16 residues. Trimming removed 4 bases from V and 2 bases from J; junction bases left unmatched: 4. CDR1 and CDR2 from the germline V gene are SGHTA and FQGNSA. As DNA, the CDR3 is TGTGCCAGCAGCTCCATAGCGGGAGGGCCCTACAATGAGCAGTTCTTC. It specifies CASSSIAGGPYNEQFF.

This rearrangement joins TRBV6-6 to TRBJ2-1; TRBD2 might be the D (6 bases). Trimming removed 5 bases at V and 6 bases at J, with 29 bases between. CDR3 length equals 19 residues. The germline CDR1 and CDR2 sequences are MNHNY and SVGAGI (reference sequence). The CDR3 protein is CASSPATHSTVPGLNEQFF. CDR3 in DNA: TGTGCCAGCAGTCCCGCCACTCACTCGACAGTACCGGGACTCAATGAGCAGTTCTTC.

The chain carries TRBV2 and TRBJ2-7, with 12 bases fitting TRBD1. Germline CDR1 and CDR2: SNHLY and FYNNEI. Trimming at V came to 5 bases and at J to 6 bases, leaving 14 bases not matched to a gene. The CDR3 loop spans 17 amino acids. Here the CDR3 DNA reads TGTGCCAGCAGTCAGTTCCAGCCGGGACAGGGGGCATCCGAGCAGTACGTC. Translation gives CASSQFQPGQGASEQYV.

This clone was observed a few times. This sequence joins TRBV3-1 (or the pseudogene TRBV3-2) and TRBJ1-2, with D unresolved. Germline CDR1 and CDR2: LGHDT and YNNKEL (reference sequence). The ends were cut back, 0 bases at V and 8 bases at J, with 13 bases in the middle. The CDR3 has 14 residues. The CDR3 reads CASSQDPAAWGYTF. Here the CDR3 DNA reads TGTGCCAGCAGCCAAGATCCGGCGGCATGGGGCTACACCTTC.

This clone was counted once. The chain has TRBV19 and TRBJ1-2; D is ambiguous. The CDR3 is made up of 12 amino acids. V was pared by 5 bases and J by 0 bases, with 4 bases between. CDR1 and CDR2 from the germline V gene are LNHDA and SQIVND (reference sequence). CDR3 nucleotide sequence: TGTGCCAGTAGTTTCTCTAACTATGGCTACACCTTC. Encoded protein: CASSFSNYGYTF. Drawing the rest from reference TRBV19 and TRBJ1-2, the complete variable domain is DGGITQSPKYLFRKEGQNVTLSCEQNLNHDAMYWYRQDPGQGLRLIYYSQIVNDFQKGDIAEGYSVSREKKESFPLTVTSAQKNPTAFYLCASSFSNYGYTFGSGTRLTVV.

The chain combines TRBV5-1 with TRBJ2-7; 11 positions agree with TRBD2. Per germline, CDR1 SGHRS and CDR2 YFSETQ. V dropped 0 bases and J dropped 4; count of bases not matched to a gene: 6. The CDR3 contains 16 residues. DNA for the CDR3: TGCGCCAGCAGCTTGGGTGCTAGCGGGAGGTTTTACGAGCAGTACTTC. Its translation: CASSLGASGRFYEQYF.

In nucleotides, the CDR3 is TGCGCCAGCAGCCGAGGTCAGGGGGTATCCTACGAGCAGTACTTC. It yields the protein CASSRGQGVSYEQYF. The chain couples TRBV5-1 to TRBJ2-7, with 7 nucleotides matching TRBD1. The germline V gene encodes CDR1 SGHRS and CDR2 YFSETQ. The CDR3 spans 15 residues. V was pared by 4 bases and J by 1 base, with 8 bases of the junction left unmatched.

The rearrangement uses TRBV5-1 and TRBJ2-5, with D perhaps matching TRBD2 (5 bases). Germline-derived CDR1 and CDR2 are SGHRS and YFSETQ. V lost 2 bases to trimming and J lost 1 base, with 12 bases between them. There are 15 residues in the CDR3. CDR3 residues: CASSFSPGGQETQYF. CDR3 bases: TGCGCCAGCAGCTTCAGTCCCGGAGGCCAAGAGACCCAGTACTTC. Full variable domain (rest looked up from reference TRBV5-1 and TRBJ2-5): KAGVTQTPRYLIKTRGQQVTLSCSPISGHRSVSWYQQTPGQGLQFLFEYFSETQRNKGNFPGRFSGRQFSNSRSEMNVSTLELGDSALYLCASSFSPGGQETQYFGPGTRLLVL.

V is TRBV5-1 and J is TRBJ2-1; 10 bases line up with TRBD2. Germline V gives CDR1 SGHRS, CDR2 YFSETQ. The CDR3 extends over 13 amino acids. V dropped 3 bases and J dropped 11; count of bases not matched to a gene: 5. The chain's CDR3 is CASSYGLAAKQFF. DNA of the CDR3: TGCGCCAGCAGCTACGGACTAGCGGCTAAGCAGTTCTTC. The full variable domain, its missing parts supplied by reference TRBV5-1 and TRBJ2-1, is KAGVTQTPRYLIKTRGQQVTLSCSPISGHRSVSWYQQTPGQGLQFLFEYFSETQRNKGNFPGRFSGRQFSNSRSEMNVSTLELGDSALYLCASSYGLAAKQFFGPGTRLTVL.

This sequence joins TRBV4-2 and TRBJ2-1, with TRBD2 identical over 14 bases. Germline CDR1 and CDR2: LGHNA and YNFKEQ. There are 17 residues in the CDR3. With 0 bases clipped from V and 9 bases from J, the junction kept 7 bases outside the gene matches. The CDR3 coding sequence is TGTGCCAGCAGCCAAGACTCCCTGGGACTAGCGGGGGTTGAGCAGTTCTTC. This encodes CASSQDSLGLAGVEQFF.

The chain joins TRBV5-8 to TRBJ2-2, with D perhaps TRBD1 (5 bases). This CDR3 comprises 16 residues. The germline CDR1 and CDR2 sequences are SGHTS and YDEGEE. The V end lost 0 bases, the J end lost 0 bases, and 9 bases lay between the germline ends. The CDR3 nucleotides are TGTGCCAGCAGCTTGGGGGTGACAGCGAACACCGGGGAGCTGTTTTTT. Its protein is CASSLGVTANTGELFF.

CDR3 nucleotides: TGTGCCATCAGTGAGTCGGGGGGTGATTACACTGAAGCTTTCTTT. Amino acid sequence: CAISESGGDYTEAFF. The chain combines TRBV10-3 with TRBJ1-1; weak D call: TRBD1 (5 bases). Germline CDR1 and CDR2: ENHRY and SYGVKD. The CDR3 is made up of 15 amino acids. Trimming shortened V by 0 bases and J by 3 bases, and 11 bases separated the two germline ends.